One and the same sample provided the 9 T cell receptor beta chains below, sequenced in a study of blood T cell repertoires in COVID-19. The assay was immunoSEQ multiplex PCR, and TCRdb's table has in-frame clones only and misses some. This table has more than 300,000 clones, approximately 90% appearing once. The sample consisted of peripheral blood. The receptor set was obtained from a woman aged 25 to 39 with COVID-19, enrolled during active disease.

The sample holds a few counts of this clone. CDR3 loop: CASSLRQLSGNTIYF. CDR3 coding DNA: TGTGCCAGTAGTCTGCGACAGCTCTCTGGAAACACCATATATTTT. The rearrangement uses TRBV19 and TRBJ1-3, with D possibly being TRBD1 (5 bases). This CDR3 contains 15 residues. The V and J ends lost 5 bases and 0 bases respectively, with 11 bases between them. Germline CDR1 and CDR2: LNHDA and SQIVND (reference sequence).

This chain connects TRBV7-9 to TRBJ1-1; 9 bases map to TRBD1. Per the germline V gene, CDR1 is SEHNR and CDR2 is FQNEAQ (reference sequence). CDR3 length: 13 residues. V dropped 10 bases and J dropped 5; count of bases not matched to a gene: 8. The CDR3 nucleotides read TGTGCCATCTCACAGGGGGCTGGGACTGAAGCTTTCTTT. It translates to CAISQGAGTEAFF.

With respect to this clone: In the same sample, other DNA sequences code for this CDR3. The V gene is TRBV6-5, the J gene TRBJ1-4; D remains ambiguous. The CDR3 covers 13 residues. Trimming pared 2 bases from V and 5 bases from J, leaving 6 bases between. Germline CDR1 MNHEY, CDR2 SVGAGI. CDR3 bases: TGTGCCAGCAGTTACCGAGGGAATGAAAAACTGTTTTTT. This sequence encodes CASSYRGNEKLFF.

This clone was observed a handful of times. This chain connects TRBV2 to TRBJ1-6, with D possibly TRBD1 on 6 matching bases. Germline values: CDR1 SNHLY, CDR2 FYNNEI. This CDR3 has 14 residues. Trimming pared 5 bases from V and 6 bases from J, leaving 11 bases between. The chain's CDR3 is CASSRTASNSPLHF. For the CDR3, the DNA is TGTGCCAGCAGTCGGACAGCGAGTAATTCACCCCTCCACTTT.

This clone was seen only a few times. The CDR3 region has the DNA TGTGCCAGCAGCTTAGTGAGGACATCCTCCCGTGGCTACACCTTC. Translated, it gives CASSLVRTSSRGYTF. This sequence joins TRBV7-3 and TRBJ1-2, with D perhaps TRBD1 (5 bases). The V end lost 2 bases, the J end lost 7 bases, and 17 bases lay between the germline ends. CDR3 size: 15 residues. CDR1 and CDR2 (germline): SGHTA, FQGTGA.

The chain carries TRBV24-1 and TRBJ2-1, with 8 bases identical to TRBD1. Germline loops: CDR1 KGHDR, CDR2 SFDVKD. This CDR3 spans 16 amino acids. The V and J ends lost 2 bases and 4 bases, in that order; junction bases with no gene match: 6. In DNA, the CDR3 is TGTGCCACCAGTGATTCTACAGGGGGGTTTTACAATGAGCAGTTCTTC. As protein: CATSDSTGGFYNEQFF.

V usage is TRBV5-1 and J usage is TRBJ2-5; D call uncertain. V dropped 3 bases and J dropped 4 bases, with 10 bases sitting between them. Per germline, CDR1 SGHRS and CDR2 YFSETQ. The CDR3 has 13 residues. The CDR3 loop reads CASSYSPRETQYF. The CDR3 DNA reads TGCGCCAGCAGCTACTCCCCGAGAGAGACCCAGTACTTC. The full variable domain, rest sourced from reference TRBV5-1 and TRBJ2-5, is KAGVTQTPRYLIKTRGQQVTLSCSPISGHRSVSWYQQTPGQGLQFLFEYFSETQRNKGNFPGRFSGRQFSNSRSEMNVSTLELGDSALYLCASSYSPRETQYFGPGTRLLVL.

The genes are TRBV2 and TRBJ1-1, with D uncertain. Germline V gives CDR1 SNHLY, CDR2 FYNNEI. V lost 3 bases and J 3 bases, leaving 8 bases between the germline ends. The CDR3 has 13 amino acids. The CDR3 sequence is CASSEGSYTEAFF. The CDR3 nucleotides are TGTGCCAGCAGTGAGGGCTCCTACACTGAAGCTTTCTTT.

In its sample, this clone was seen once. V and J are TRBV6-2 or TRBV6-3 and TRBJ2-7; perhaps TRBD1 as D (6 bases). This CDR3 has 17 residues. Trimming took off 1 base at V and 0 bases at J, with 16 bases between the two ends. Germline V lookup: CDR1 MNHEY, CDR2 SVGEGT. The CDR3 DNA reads TGTGCCAGCAGTTACTTGGCAGGGGCTATCAGCTCCTACGAGCAGTACTTC. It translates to CASSYLAGAISSYEQYF.